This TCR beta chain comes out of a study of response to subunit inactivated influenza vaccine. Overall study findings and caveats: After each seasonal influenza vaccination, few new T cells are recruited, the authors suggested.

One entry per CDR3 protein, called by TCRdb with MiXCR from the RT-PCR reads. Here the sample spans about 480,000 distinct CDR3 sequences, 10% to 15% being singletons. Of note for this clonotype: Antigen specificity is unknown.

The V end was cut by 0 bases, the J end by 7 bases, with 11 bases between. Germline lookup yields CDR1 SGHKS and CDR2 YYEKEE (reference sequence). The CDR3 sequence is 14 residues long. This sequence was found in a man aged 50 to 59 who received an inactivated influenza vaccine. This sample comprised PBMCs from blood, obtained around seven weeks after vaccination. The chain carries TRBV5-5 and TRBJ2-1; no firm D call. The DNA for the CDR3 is TGTGCCAGCAGCTTGGAGGCCGGACCTAATGAGCAGTTCTTC. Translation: CASSLEAGPNEQFF.